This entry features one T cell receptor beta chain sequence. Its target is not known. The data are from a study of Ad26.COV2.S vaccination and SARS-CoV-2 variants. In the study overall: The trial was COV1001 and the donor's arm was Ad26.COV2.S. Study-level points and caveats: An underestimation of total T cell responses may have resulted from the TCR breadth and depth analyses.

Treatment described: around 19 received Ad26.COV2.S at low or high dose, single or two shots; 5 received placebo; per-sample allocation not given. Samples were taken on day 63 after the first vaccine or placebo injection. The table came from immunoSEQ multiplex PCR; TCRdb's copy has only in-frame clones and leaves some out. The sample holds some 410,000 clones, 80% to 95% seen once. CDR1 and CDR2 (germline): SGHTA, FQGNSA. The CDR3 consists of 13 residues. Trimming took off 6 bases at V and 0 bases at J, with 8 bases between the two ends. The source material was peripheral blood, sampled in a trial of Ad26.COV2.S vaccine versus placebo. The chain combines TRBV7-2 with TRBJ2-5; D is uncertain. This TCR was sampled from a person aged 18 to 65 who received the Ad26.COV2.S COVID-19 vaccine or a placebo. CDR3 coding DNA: TGTGCCAGCAGTAGGAGCTACCAAGAGACCCAGTACTTC. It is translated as CASSRSYQETQYF. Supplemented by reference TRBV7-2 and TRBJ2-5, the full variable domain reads GAGVSQSPSNKVTEKGKDVELRCDPISGHTALYWYRQSLGQGLEFLIYFQGNSAPDKSGLPSDRFSAERTGGSVSTLTIQRTQQEDSAVYLCASSRSYQETQYFGPGTRLLVL.